One and the same sample provided the 9 T cell receptor beta chains below, sequenced in a study of blood T cell repertoires in COVID-19. Using immunoSEQ multiplex PCR, the repertoire was profiled, and TCRdb retains in-frame clones only, with some absent. The table includes approximately 190,000 clones, around four fifths detected once. Sequencing used peripheral blood. These receptor sequences come from a human donor with acute or convalescent COVID-19. The donor label of this sample is uncertain.

The V and J genes are TRBV9 and TRBJ1-3; no reliable D call. Germline CDR1 is SGDLS and CDR2 is YYNGEE. CDR3 length equals 15 residues. Trimming left V 4 bases short and J 0 bases short, with 11 bases between. The CDR3 DNA is TGTGCCAGCAGCCCCTGGAGAAGCTCTGGAAACACCATATATTTT. It encodes CASSPWRSSGNTIYF.

The chain links TRBV10-1 to TRBJ1-4, with D perhaps matching TRBD1 (6 bases). Trimming took 5 bases from V and 8 from J, leaving 15 bases between them. CDR1 and CDR2 from the germline V gene are WNHNN and SYGVQD (reference sequence). This CDR3 has 14 amino acids. Here the CDR3 reads CASSNRELPEKLFF. In DNA form, the CDR3 reads TGCGCCAGCAGTAACAGGGAATTACCAGAAAAACTGTTTTTT.

This chain links TRBV7-3 with TRBJ1-2; the match to TRBD1 covers 7 bases. The CDR3 covers 14 residues. Germline V CDR1 and CDR2: SGHTA, FQGTGA. The ends lost 5 bases at V and 7 bases at J; junction bases unmatched: 10. CDR3 bases: TGTGCCAGCAGCGCTAAGACAGGGAGTGGTGGCTACACCTTC. It yields the protein CASSAKTGSGGYTF.

The CDR3 nucleotides are TGTGCCTGGAGTGTACCCGGGGGGGACACCATATATTTT. This codes for CAWSVPGGDTIYF. The chain links TRBV30 to TRBJ1-3; tentative D call: TRBD1 (5 bases). CDR1 and CDR2 (germline): GTSNPN, SVGIG (reference sequence). The length of the CDR3 is 13 residues. V shed 0 bases and J shed 8 bases, with 11 bases lying between them.

This clone showed up just once. CDR3 loop: CASNPTAGGARNEQFF. Here the CDR3 DNA reads TGTGCCAGCAACCCGACCGCAGGGGGCGCACGCAATGAGCAGTTCTTC. V gene TRBV28 combines with J gene TRBJ2-1; 8 nucleotides match TRBD1. CDR1 and CDR2 from the germline V gene are MDHEN and SYDVKM. The junction had 14 bases not matched to a gene; V was cut back by 7 bases and J by 6 bases. The CDR3 extends over 16 amino acids. Complete variable domain (other parts from reference TRBV28 and TRBJ2-1): DVKVTQSSRYLVKRTGEKVFLECVQDMDHENMFWYRQDPGLGLRLIYFSYDVKMKEKGDIPEGYSVSREKKERFSLILESASTNQTSMYLCASNPTAGGARNEQFFGPGTRLTVL.

The chain uses TRBV14 and TRBJ2-5, with D perhaps TRBD1 (6 bases). From germline, CDR1 is SGHDN and CDR2 FVKESK. Trimming stripped 4 bases from V and 5 bases from J, with 11 bases between. CDR3 length: 13 residues. The CDR3 bases are TGTGCCAGCAGCCGGGACACCCACGAGACCCAGTACTTC. Its protein is CASSRDTHETQYF. The variable domain in full, completed from reference TRBV14 and TRBJ2-5, reads EAGVTQFPSHSVIEKGQTVTLRCDPISGHDNLYWYRRVMGKEIKFLLHFVKESKQDESGMPNNRFLAERTGGTYSTLKVQPAELEDSGVYFCASSRDTHETQYFGPGTRLLVL.

This clone was picked up one time. The V gene is TRBV30, the J gene TRBJ1-5, with D possibly being TRBD1 (5 bases). The CDR3 spans 17 residues. CDR1 GTSNPN and CDR2 SVGIG come from the germline V gene (reference sequence). V gave up 1 base and J gave up 0 bases, with 16 bases separating them. The CDR3 nucleotides are TGTGCCTGGAGTGGCGGTACAGGAGATTATAGCAATCAGCCCCAGCATTTT. Its translation is CAWSGGTGDYSNQPQHF.

The V and J genes are TRBV19 and TRBJ1-2; 7 bases align to TRBD1. The CDR3 contains 15 residues. V shed 7 bases, J shed 0 bases, and the junction held 8 bases outside the gene matches. In germline, CDR1 is LNHDA, CDR2 SQIVND (reference sequence). The CDR3 DNA reads as TGTGCCAGTACCGGGACAGCCGCCACTAACTATGGCTACACCTTC. Translated, it gives CASTGTAATNYGYTF.

This sequence joins TRBV3-1 (or the pseudogene TRBV3-2) and TRBJ2-6, with D possibly matching TRBD2 (7 bases). CDR1 LGHDT and CDR2 YNNKEL come from the germline V gene (reference sequence). This CDR3 contains 14 residues. Trimming left V 7 bases short and J 11 bases short, with 18 bases between. As DNA, the CDR3 is TGTGCCAGCACCCCATCCGAGGGGGGGCACGTCCTGACTTTC. Protein product: CASTPSEGGHVLTF.